The TCR beta chain under discussion was sequenced for a study of T cell responses to AZD1222 COVID-19 vaccine. TCRdb's copy holds only in-frame clones and misses some; the assay was immunoSEQ multiplex PCR. The data show more than 65,000 clones, 70% to 90% seen once. V was trimmed by 4 bases and J by 6 bases, leaving 12 bases between them. The CDR3 has 13 residues. The germline CDR1 and CDR2 sequences are SGHVS and FNYEAQ. The chain is built from TRBV7-6 and TRBJ1-1, with no clear D. The sequenced sample was peripheral blood, obtained 28 days after the second AZD1222 dose. The clonotype originates from an adult who received the AZD1222 COVID-19 vaccine. The CDR3 sequence is CASSYTQIAEAFF. In DNA form, the CDR3 reads TGTGCCAGCAGCTATACTCAGATAGCTGAAGCTTTCTTT.